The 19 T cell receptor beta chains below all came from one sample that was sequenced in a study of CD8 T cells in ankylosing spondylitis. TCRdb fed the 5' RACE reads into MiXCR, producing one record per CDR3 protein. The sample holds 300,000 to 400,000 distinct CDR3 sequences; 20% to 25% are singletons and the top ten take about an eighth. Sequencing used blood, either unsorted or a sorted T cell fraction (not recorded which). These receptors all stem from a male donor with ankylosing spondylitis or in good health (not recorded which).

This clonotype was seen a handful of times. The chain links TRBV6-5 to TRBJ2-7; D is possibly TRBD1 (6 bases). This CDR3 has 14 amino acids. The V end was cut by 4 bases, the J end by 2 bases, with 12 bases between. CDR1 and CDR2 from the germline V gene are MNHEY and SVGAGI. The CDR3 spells CASSSTGPTYEQYF. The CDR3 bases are TGTGCCAGCAGTTCTACAGGGCCTACCTACGAGCAGTACTTC.

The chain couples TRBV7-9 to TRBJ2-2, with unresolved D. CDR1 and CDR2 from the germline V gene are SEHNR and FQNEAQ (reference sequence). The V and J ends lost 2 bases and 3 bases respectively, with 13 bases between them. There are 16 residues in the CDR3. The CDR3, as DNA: TGTGCCAGCAGCTTAATTGATCCAGGTGACACCGGGGAGCTGTTTTTT. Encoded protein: CASSLIDPGDTGELFF.

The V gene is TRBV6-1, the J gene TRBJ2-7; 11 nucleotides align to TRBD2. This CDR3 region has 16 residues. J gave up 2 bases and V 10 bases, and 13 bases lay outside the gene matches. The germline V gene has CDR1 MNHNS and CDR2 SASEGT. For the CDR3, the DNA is TGTGCCAATATCGGGACTAGCGGACCCTATACCTACGAGCAGTACTTC. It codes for CANIGTSGPYTYEQYF.

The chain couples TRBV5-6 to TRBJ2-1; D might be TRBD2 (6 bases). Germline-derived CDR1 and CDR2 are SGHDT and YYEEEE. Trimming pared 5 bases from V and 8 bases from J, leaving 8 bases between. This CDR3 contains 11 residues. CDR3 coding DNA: TGTGCCAGCAGGGGCGGGGATGAGCAGTTCTTC. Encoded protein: CASRGGDEQFF.

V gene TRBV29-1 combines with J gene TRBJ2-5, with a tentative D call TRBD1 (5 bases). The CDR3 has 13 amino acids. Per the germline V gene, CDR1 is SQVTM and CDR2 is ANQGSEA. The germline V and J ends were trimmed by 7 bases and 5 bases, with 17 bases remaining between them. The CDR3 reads CSALGAGWETQYF. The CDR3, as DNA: TGCAGCGCTTTGGGTGCAGGGTGGGAGACCCAGTACTTC.

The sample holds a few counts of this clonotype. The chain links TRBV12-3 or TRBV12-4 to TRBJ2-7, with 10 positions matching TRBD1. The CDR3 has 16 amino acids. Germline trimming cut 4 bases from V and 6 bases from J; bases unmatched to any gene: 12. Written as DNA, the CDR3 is TGTGCCAGCAGTTCCCCCGGGACAGGGGCGTTGGGCGAGCAGTACTTC. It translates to CASSSPGTGALGEQYF.

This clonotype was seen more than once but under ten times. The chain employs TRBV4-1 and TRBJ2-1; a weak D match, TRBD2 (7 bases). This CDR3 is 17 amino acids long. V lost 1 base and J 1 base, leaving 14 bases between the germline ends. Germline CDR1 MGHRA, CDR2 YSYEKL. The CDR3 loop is CASSQGLRGRSYNEQFF. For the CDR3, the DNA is TGCGCCAGCAGCCAAGGGTTGCGGGGGCGATCCTACAATGAGCAGTTCTTC.

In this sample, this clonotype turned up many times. CDR3 sequence reads: CASTGQLGTEAFF. The DNA of the CDR3 is TGCGCCAGCACTGGACAGTTGGGGACTGAAGCTTTCTTT. V and J are TRBV10-2 and TRBJ1-1, with D perhaps matching TRBD1 (6 bases). This CDR3 spans 13 amino acids. Germline CDR1 WSHSY, CDR2 SAAADI. Trimming stripped 7 bases from V and 5 bases from J, with 14 bases between.

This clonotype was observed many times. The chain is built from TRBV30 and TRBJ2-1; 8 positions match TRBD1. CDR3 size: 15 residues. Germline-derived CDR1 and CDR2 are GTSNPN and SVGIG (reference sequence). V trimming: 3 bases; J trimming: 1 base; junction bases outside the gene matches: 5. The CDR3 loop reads CAWSGDRGSYNEQFF. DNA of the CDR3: TGTGCCTGGAGCGGAGACAGGGGTTCCTACAATGAGCAGTTCTTC.

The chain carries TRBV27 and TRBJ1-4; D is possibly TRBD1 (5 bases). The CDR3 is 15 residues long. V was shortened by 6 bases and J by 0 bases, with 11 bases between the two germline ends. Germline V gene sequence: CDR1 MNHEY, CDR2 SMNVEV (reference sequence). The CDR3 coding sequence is TGTGCCAGCAGGAACGGGGCTGCAACTAATGAAAAACTGTTTTTT. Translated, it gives CASRNGAATNEKLFF. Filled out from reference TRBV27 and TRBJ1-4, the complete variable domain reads EAQVTQNPRYLITVTGKKLTVTCSQNMNHEYMSWYRQDPGLGLRQIYYSMNVEVTDKGDVPEGYKVSRKEKRNFPLILESPSPNQTSLYFCASRNGAATNEKLFFGSGTQLSVL.

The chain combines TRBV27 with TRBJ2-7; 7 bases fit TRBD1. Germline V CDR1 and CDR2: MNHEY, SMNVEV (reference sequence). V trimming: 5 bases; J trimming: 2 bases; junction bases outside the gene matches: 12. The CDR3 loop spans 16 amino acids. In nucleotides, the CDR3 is TGTGCCAGCAGTCTGTCACAGGGGACACTAGCCTACGAGCAGTACTTC. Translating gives CASSLSQGTLAYEQYF.

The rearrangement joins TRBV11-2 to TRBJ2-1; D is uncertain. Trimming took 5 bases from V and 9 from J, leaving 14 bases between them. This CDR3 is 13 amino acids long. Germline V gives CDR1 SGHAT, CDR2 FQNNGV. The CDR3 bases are TGTGCCAGCAGCCGAGTCCTGGTGGGTGAGCAGTTCTTC. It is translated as CASSRVLVGEQFF.

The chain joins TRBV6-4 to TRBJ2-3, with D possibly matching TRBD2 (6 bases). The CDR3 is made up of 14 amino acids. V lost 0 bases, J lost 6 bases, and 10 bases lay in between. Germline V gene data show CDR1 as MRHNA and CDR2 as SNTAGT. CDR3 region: CASSDSRGGDTQYF. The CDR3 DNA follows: TGTGCCAGCAGTGACTCGCGGGGTGGGGATACGCAGTATTTT.

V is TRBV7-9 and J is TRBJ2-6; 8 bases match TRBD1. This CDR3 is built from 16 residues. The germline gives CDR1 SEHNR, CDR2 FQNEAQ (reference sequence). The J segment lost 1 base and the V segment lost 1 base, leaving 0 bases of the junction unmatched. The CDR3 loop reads CASSLGTGSGANVLTF. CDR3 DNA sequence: TGTGCCAGCAGCTTAGGGACAGGGTCTGGGGCCAACGTCCTGACTTTC.

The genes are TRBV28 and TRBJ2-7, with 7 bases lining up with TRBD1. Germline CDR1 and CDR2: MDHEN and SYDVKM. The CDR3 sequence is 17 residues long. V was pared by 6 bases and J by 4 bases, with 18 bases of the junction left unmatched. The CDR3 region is CASSDTGATGRLYEQYF. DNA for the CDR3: TGTGCCAGCAGCGACACAGGGGCCACCGGAAGACTGTACGAGCAGTACTTC.

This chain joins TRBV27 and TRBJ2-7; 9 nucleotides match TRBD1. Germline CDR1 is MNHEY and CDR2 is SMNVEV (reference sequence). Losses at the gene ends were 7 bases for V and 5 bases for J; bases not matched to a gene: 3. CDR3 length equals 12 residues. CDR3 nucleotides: TGTGCCAGCAATACAGGGGGCAACGAGCAGTACTTC. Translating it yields CASNTGGNEQYF.

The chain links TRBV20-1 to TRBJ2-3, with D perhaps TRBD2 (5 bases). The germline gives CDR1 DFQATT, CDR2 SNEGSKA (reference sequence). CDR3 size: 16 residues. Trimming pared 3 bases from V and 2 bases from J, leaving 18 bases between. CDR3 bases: TGCAGTGCTAGGGGTCTTCGGGGTCCTTTCACAGATACGCAGTATTTT. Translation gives CSARGLRGPFTDTQYF.

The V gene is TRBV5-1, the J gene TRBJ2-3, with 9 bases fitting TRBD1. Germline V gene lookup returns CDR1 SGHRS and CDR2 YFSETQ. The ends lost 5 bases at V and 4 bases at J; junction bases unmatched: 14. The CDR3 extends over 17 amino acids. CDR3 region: CASRPAWDRVSSDTQYF. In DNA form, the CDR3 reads TGCGCCAGCAGGCCTGCTTGGGACAGGGTGTCATCAGATACGCAGTATTTT.

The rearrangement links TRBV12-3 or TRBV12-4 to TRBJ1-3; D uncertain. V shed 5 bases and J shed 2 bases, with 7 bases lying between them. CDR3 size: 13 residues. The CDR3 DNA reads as TGTGCCAGCAGTGGCCCCCCTGGAAACACCATATATTTT. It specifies CASSGPPGNTIYF.